These 7 T cell receptor beta chains originate from one sample sequenced in a study of T cell changes during pregnancy in multiple sclerosis. Assay used: immunoSEQ multiplex PCR; TCRdb lists only in-frame clones, some missing. Here the sample spans roughly 72,000 clones, approximately 92% being singletons. Sequencing used CD4+ T cells from peripheral blood mononuclear cells, obtained before pregnancy. The receptors stem from a female donor with multiple sclerosis, enrolled in a pregnancy study.

In its sample, this clone was seen a few times. V gene TRBV7-9 combines with J gene TRBJ2-7; no definite D call. Germline V gene data show CDR1 as SEHNR and CDR2 as FQNEAQ (reference sequence). Trimming left V 0 bases short and J 8 bases short, with 23 bases between. The CDR3 runs 17 residues. The CDR3 region is CASSLAPLSGKVRKQYF. The CDR3 bases are TGTGCCAGCAGCTTAGCGCCGTTGTCAGGAAAGGTTCGGAAGCAGTACTTC.

The CDR3 region has the DNA TGTGCCAGCAGTCCACCCCCGACAGGGCACACCATATATTTT. Residues: CASSPPPTGHTIYF. This chain uses TRBV28 with TRBJ1-3; 7 nucleotides line up with TRBD1. The CDR3 is made up of 14 amino acids. After removal of 5 bases from V and 8 bases from J, the junction contained 9 bases not matched to a gene. Germline V gives CDR1 MDHEN, CDR2 SYDVKM. Full variable domain (rest looked up from reference TRBV28 and TRBJ1-3): DVKVTQSSRYLVKRTGEKVFLECVQDMDHENMFWYRQDPGLGLRLIYFSYDVKMKEKGDIPEGYSVSREKKERFSLILESASTNQTSMYLCASSPPPTGHTIYFGEGSWLTVV.

This clone is a singleton in its sample. This sequence joins TRBV5-1 and TRBJ2-1, with TRBD2 identical over 11 bases. Germline assignment: CDR1 SGHRS and CDR2 YFSETQ. V was clipped by 6 bases and J by 5 bases; unmatched bases: 7. The CDR3 runs 15 residues. In nucleotides, the CDR3 is TGCGCCAGCACAACGGGACTAGCGGTCCACAATGAGCAGTTCTTC. The encoded protein is CASTTGLAVHNEQFF.

The chain links TRBV13 to TRBJ1-3; D is possibly TRBD1 (6 bases). Trimming took 2 bases from V and 4 from J, leaving 15 bases between them. Per germline, CDR1 PRHDT and CDR2 FYEKMQ (reference sequence). The CDR3 is 16 amino acids. Here the CDR3 DNA reads TGTGCCAGCAGCTTAATGCGGGGGCTAACAGGAAACACCATATATTTT. It specifies CASSLMRGLTGNTIYF.

This chain links TRBV7-2 with TRBJ2-2; D perhaps matches TRBD2 (6 bases). V was clipped by 8 bases and J by 6 bases, with 13 bases between them. This CDR3 comprises 13 residues. CDR1 and CDR2 (germline): SGHTA, FQGNSA. The CDR3 DNA reads as TGTGCCAGCCGAGCGGGCACTTCCGGGGAGCTGTTTTTT. Translating it yields CASRAGTSGELFF.

This chain links TRBV30 with TRBJ2-1, with TRBD2 identical over 9 bases. CDR1 GTSNPN and CDR2 SVGIG come from the germline V gene (reference sequence). V trimming: 0 bases; J trimming: 5 bases; junction bases outside the gene matches: 23. This CDR3 is built from 21 residues. The CDR3 DNA reads TGTGCCTGGAGTGTCCGCTTGGATATGAGGTTAGCGGGAGAGGTGGACAATGAGCAGTTCTTC. Translated, it gives CAWSVRLDMRLAGEVDNEQFF.

This chain joins TRBV5-1 and TRBJ2-5, with D tentatively TRBD1 (6 bases). The CDR3 covers 13 residues. V lost 3 bases to trimming and J lost 5 bases, with 11 bases between them. CDR1 SGHRS and CDR2 YFSETQ come from the germline V gene. The CDR3 coding sequence is TGCGCCAGCAGCTCAGGGGATTCGGAGACCCAGTACTTC. Translating it yields CASSSGDSETQYF.